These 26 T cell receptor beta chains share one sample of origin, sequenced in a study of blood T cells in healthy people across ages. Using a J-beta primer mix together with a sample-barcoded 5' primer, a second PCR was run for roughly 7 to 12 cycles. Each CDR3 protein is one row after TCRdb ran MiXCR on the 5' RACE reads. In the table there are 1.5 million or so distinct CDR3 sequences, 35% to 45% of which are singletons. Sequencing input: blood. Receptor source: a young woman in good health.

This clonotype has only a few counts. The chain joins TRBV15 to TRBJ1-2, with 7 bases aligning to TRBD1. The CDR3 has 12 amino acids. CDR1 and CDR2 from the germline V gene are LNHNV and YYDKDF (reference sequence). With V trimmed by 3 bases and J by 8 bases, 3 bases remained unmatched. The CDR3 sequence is CATSSDREGYTF. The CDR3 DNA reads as TGTGCCACCAGCAGCGACAGGGAGGGCTACACCTTC.

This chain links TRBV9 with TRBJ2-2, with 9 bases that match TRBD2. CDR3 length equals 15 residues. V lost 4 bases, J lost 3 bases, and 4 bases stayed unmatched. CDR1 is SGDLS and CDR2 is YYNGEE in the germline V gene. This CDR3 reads CASSPTSGYTGELFF. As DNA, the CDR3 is TGTGCCAGCAGCCCGACTAGCGGATACACCGGGGAGCTGTTTTTT. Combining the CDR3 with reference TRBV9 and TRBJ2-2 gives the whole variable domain DSGVTQTPKHLITATGQRVTLRCSPRSGDLSVYWYQQSLDQGLQFLIQYYNGEERAKGNILERFSAQQFPDLHSELNLSSLELGDSALYFCASSPTSGYTGELFFGEGSRLTVL.

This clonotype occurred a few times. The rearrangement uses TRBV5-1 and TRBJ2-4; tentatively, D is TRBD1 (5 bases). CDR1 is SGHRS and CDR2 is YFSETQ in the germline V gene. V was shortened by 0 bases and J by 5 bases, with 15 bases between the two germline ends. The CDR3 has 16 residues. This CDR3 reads CASSLAAGPTQNIQYF. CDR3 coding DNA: TGCGCCAGCAGCTTGGCGGCAGGGCCTACACAAAACATTCAGTACTTC.

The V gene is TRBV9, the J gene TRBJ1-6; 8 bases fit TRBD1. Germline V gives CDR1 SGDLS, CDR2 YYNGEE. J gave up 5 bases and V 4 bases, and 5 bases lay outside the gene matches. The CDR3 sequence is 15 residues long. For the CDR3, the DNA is TGTGCCAGCAGCCGTAGGGGACAGGATAATTCACCCCTCCACTTT. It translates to CASSRRGQDNSPLHF.

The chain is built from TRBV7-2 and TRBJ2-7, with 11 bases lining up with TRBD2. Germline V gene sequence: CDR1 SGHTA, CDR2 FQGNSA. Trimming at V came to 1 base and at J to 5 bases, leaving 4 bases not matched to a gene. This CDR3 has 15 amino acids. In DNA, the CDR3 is TGTGCCAGCAGCTTAGATAGCGGGAGGGTTAACGAGCAGTACTTC. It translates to CASSLDSGRVNEQYF.

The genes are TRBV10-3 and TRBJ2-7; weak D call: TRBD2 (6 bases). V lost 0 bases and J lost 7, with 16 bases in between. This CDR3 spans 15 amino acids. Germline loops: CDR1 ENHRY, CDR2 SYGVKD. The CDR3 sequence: CAISESGEAYNEQYF. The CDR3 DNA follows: TGTGCCATCAGTGAGTCGGGGGAGGCTTACAATGAGCAGTACTTC.

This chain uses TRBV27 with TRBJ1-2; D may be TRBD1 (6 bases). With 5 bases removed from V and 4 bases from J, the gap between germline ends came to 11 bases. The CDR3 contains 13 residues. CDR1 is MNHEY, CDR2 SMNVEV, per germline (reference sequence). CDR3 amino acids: CASSGQISYGYTF. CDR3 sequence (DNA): TGTGCCAGCAGTGGACAGATATCCTATGGCTACACCTTC.

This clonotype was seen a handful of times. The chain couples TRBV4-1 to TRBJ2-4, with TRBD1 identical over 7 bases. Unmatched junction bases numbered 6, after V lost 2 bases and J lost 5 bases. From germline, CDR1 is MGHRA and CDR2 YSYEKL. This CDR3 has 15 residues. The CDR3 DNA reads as TGCGCCAGCAGCCAACCCGGGACAGAAGAAAACATTCAGTACTTC. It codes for CASSQPGTEENIQYF.

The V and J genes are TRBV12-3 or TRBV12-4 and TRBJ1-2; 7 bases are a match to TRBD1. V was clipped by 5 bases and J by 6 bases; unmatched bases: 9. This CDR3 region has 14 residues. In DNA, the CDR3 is TGTGCCAGCAGTCTTACAGGGGTCTACGATGGCTACACCTTC. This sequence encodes CASSLTGVYDGYTF.

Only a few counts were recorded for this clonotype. CDR3 nucleotides: TGTGCCAGCAGTTTTCCTGTAGGGTCGGGTGACGGCTACACCTTC. It specifies CASSFPVGSGDGYTF. V usage is TRBV28 and J usage is TRBJ1-2; D gene unclear. Trimming removed 3 bases from V and 8 bases from J, with 19 bases in between. The length of the CDR3 is 15 residues. Germline V gene sequence: CDR1 MDHEN, CDR2 SYDVKM.

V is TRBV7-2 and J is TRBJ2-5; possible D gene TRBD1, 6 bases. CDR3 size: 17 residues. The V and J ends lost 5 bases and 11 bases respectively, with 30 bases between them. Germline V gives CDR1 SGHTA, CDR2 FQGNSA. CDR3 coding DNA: TGTGCCAGCAGCCTTACAACAGGGAACCTTGGGTACAGTGAGCAGTACTTC. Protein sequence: CASSLTTGNLGYSEQYF.

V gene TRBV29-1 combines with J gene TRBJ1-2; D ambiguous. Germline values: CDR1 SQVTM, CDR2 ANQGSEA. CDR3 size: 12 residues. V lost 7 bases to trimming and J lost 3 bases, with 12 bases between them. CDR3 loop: CSALRGDYGYTF. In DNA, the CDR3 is TGCAGCGCCCTCCGCGGCGACTATGGCTACACCTTC.

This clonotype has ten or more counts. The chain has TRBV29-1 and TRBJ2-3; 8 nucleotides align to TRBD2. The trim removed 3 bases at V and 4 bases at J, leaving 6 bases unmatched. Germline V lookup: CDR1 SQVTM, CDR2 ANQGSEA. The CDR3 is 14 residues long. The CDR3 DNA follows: TGCAGCGTTGAGGTCGGGACTAGGTCAGATACGCAGTATTTT. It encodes CSVEVGTRSDTQYF.

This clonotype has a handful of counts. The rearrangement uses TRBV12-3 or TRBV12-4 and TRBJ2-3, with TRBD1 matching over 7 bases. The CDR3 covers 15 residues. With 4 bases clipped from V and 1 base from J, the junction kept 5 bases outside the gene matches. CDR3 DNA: TGTGCCAGCAGTTCGGGACAGACAGGCACAGATACGCAGTATTTT. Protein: CASSSGQTGTDTQYF.

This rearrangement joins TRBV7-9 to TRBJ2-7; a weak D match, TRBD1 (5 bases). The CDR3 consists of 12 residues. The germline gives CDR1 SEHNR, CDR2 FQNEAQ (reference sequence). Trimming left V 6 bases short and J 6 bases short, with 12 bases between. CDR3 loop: CASSIRVIEQYF. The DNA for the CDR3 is TGTGCCAGCAGTATCAGGGTAATCGAGCAGTACTTC.

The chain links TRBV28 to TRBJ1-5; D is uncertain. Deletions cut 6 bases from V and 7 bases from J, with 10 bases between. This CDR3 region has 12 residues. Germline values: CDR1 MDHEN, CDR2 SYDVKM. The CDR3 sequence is CASSPRIQPQHF. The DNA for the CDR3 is TGTGCCAGCAGCCCCCGGATACAGCCCCAGCATTTT.

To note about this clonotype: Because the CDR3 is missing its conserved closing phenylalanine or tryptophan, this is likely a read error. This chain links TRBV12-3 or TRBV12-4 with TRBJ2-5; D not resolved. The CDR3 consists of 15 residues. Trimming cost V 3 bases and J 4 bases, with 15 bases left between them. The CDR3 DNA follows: TGTGCCAGCAGTTTCCGGATCGGGCCAGGAGAGACCCAGTACTCC. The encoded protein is CASSFRIGPGETQYS.

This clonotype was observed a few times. As DNA, the CDR3 is TGTGCCAGCAGAACCAACAGGGCCAACACTGAAGCTTTCTTT. It translates to CASRTNRANTEAFF. V is TRBV27 and J is TRBJ1-1, with D tentatively TRBD1 (6 bases). Germline CDR1 and CDR2: MNHEY and SMNVEV (reference sequence). The CDR3 is 14 residues long. V was clipped by 6 bases and J by 2 bases, with 13 bases between them.

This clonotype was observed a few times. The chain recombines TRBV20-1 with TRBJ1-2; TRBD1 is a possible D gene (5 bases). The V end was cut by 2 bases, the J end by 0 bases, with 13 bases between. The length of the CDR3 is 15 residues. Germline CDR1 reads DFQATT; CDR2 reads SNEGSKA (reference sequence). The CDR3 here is CSARHPSTANYGYTF. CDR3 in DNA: TGCAGTGCTAGACACCCCTCGACAGCTAACTATGGCTACACCTTC.

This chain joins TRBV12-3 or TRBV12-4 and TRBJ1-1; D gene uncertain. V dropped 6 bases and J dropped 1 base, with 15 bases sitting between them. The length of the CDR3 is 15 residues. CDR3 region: CASSHPAEGNTEAFF. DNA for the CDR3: TGTGCCAGCAGCCACCCGGCAGAGGGGAACACTGAAGCTTTCTTT.

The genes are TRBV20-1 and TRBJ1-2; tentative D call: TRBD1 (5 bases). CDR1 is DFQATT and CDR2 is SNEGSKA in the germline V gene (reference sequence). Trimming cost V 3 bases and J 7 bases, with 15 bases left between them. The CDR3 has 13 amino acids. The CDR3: CSASSGTYSGYTF. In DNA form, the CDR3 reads TGCAGTGCTAGCTCCGGGACGTACAGTGGCTACACCTTC.

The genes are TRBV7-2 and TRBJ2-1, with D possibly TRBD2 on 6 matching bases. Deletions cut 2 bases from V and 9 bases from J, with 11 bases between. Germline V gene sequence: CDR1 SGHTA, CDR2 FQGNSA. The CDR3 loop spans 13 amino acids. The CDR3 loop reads CASSLRRDSEQFF. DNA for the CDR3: TGTGCCAGCAGCTTACGGCGGGATAGTGAGCAGTTCTTC.

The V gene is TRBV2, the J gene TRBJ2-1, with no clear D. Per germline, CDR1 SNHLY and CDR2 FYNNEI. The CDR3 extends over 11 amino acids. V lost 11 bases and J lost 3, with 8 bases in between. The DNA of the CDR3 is TGTGCCTGCGACTTCTACAATGAGCAGTTCTTC. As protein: CACDFYNEQFF.

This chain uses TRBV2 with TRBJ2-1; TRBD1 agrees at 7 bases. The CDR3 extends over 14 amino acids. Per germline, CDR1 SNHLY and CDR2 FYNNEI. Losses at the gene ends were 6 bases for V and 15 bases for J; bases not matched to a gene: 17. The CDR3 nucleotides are TGTGCCAGCAGCCGGGACAGAGGGTACAATGGGCCGTTCTTC. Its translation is CASSRDRGYNGPFF.

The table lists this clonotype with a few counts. The CDR3 DNA is TGCAGCGTTACGGCAGTCCTTACCCATGGCTACACCTTC. Translation gives CSVTAVLTHGYTF. This rearrangement joins TRBV29-1 to TRBJ1-2; D is unresolved. The germline V gene encodes CDR1 SQVTM and CDR2 ANQGSEA. The ends were cut back, 5 bases at V and 6 bases at J, with 16 bases in the middle. The length of the CDR3 is 13 residues.

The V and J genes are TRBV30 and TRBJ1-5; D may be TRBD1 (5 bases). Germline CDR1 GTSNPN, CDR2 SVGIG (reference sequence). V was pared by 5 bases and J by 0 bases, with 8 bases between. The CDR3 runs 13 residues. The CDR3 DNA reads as TGTGCCTGGGGGACGGATAGCAATCAGCCCCAGCATTTT. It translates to CAWGTDSNQPQHF.